The rows below give T cell receptor beta chains drawn from one sample of a study of CD8 T cells in ankylosing spondylitis. TCRdb processed the 5' RACE reads anew with MiXCR; each CDR3 protein has one entry. The table includes 250,000 to 400,000 distinct CDR3 sequences, 11% detected once. The source material was blood, either unsorted or a sorted T cell fraction (not recorded which). The receptors originated from a female donor with ankylosing spondylitis or in good health (not recorded which). The CDR3 runs from the conserved cysteine through the conserved F or W. Fields, in order: V gene, clone size, J gene, D gene, CDR3 protein, CDR3 DNA. D genes are given only for firm matches. The size field is filled for only some rows; it gives once, few, many or a size class.

TRBV20-1	many	TRBJ2-7	.	CSARQVLPSYEQYF	TGCAGTGCTAGACAGGTCCTTCCCTCCTACGAGCAGTACTTC
TRBV5-5	few	TRBJ2-7	.	CASSRGAEYEQYF	TGTGCCAGCAGCCGGGGGGCCGAATACGAGCAGTACTTC
TRBV3-1	.	TRBJ2-3	.	CASSQDRDTQYF	TGTGCCAGCAGCCAAGATAGGGACACGCAGTATTTT
TRBV12-3/TRBV12-4	many	TRBJ2-5	.	CASSLGLYQETQYF	TGTGCCAGCAGTTTGGGGCTGTACCAAGAGACCCAGTACTTC
TRBV5-1	many	TRBJ2-1	TRBD2	CASSLVTSGVKTQFF	TGCGCCAGCAGCTTGGTAACTAGCGGAGTTAAAACGCAGTTCTTC
TRBV5-1	few	TRBJ2-5	TRBD1	CASSLEAASYRGTQYF	TGCGCCAGCAGCTTGGAGGCCGCTAGCTACAGGGGGACCCAGTACTTC
TRBV20-1	many	TRBJ2-7	TRBD2	CSLPRTSGPYEQYF	TGCAGTCTCCCTCGGACTAGCGGCCCCTACGAGCAGTACTTC
TRBV29-1	many	TRBJ2-1	TRBD1	CSVRLTGDIYNEQFF	TGCAGCGTTCGATTGACAGGGGACATCTACAATGAGCAGTTCTTC
TRBV24-1	many	TRBJ2-1	TRBD1	CATSEPGQGHYNEQFF	TGTGCCACCAGTGAACCGGGACAGGGGCACTATAATGAGCAGTTCTTC
TRBV7-9	many	TRBJ2-1	.	CASSLPKDGSYNEQFF	TGTGCCAGCAGCTTGCCCAAGGACGGATCCTACAATGAGCAGTTCTTC